This TCR beta chain was sequenced in a study of human T cells and chemical hapten exposure. Study overall: 0.01% DPC was applied to the upper back in patch tests, which were read at 6 days. Study-wide points: Significantly more large CDR3 similarity clusters arose among expanded TCRs than among controls.

Time point defined: patch test 3, about 24 weeks after DPC sensitization. Stated treatment: therapeutic diphenylcyclopropenone sensitization with weekly scalp DPC. The template was total RNA from unfractionated whole blood. A few counts support this clonotype. The antigen is unknown. CDR1 and CDR2 from the germline V gene are SGHTA and FQGTGA. V was clipped by 4 bases and J by 1 base; unmatched bases: 3. The CDR3 sequence is 15 residues long. Each CDR3 protein is one row after TCRdb ran MiXCR on the RACE reads. Here the sample spans some 64,000 distinct CDR3 sequences, roughly 11% being singletons. Sample: whole blood, taken in connection with sensitization to the hapten diphenylcyclopropenone (DPC). This chain connects TRBV7-3 to TRBJ2-3; TRBD2 matches 9 bases. This TCR was recovered from a woman in her twenties or thirties with alopecia areata. Some clones in this sample may be carry-over from other donors' samples. The chain's CDR3 is CASSSRLAGTDTQYF. Here the CDR3 DNA reads TGTGCCAGCAGCTCACGACTAGCGGGCACAGATACGCAGTATTTT. Combining the CDR3 with reference TRBV7-3 and TRBJ2-3 gives the whole variable domain GAGVSQTPSNKVTEKGKYVELRCDPISGHTALYWYRQSLGQGPEFLIYFQGTGAADDSGLPNDRFFAVRPEGSVSTLKIQRTERGDSAVYLCASSSRLAGTDTQYFGPGTRLTVL.